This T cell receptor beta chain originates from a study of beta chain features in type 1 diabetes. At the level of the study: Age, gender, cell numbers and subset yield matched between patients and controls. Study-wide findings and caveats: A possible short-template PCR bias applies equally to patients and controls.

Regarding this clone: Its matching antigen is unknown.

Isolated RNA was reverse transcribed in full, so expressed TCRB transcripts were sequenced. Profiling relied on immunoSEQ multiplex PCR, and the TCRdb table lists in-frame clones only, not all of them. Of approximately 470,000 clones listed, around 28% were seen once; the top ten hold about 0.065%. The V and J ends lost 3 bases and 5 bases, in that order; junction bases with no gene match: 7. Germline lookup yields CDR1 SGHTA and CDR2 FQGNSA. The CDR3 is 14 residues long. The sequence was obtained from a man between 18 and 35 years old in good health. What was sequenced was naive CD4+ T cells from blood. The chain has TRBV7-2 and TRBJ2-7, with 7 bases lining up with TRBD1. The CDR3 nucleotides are TGTGCCAGCAGCTTCGACAGGGTCCTCAACGAGCAGTACTTC. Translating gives CASSFDRVLNEQYF.